This is a list of T cell receptor beta chains from one sample in a study of cytomegalovirus exposure and HLA in healthy donors. Repertoires were generated with immunoSEQ multiplex PCR, while TCRdb's copy carries only in-frame clones and drops some. The sample holds around 130,000 clones, approximately 86% seen once. The sequenced sample consisted of PBMCs. These receptors all stem from a boy aged 5 to 17 in good health and CMV-seronegative. Each CDR3 is given with its conserved first and last residue. D genes are given only for firm matches. Rows give clone size only sometimes, using once, few, many, or a class for an expanded clone.

clone_size j_call d_call v_call cdr3_nt cdr3_aa
- TRBJ2-3 TRBD1 TRBV5-8 TGTGCCAGCAGCTCGACAGGGATCGCAGATACGCAGTATTTT CASSSTGIADTQYF
- TRBJ1-5 TRBD1 TRBV29-1 TGCAGCGTAGGGACAGGGGGGCAGCCCCAGCATTTT CSVGTGGQPQHF
- TRBJ2-5 - TRBV7-9 TGTGCCAGCAGCCCTGCCGTAAGCGGGACCCAGTACTTC CASSPAVSGTQYF
- TRBJ2-7 TRBD2 TRBV5-6 TGTGCCAGCAGCTCGGGACTAGCGATGTACGAGCAGTACTTC CASSSGLAMYEQYF
- TRBJ2-7 TRBD1 TRBV25-1 TGTGCCAGCAGTGAAAGGGACAGGGGATTTTACGAGCAGTACTTC CASSERDRGFYEQYF
- TRBJ1-1 - TRBV19 TGTGCCAGTACCGTCAGTTGGCAGGTGAACACTGAAGCTTTCTTT CASTVSWQVNTEAFF
- TRBJ1-5 - TRBV19 TGTGCCAGTAGTACCGGAGGGACCGGTCAGCCCCAGCATTTT CASSTGGTGQPQHF
- TRBJ1-1 TRBD1 TRBV6-1 TGTGCCAGCAGTGAAGCGGGACAGGGGACGAACACTGAAGCTTTCTTT CASSEAGQGTNTEAFF
- TRBJ2-6 TRBD2 TRBV5-1 TGCGCCAGCAGCTTCCTAGCGGGAGGACGAGTGGGGGCCAACGTCCTGACTTTC CASSFLAGGRVGANVLTF
- TRBJ2-1 TRBD2 TRBV6-5 TGTGCCAGCAGGACTAGCGGGTTAAGGGAGCAGTTCTTC CASRTSGLREQFF
- TRBJ2-7 - TRBV7-8 TGTGCCAGCAGCTTAGGTTGGAGGCGGGACTCCTACGAGCAGTACTTC CASSLGWRRDSYEQYF
- TRBJ1-1 - TRBV18 TGTGCCAGCTCACTAGACAGCAACACTGAAGCTTTCTTT CASSLDSNTEAFF
- TRBJ1-2 - TRBV2 TGTGCCAGCAGTGGACGGGAAAACTATGGCTACACCTTC CASSGRENYGYTF
- TRBJ1-3 - TRBV5-1 TGCGCCACCTCGTCGGGGGGATCCTCTGGAAACACCATATATTTT CATSSGGSSGNTIYF
- TRBJ1-5 - TRBV7-9 TGTGCCAGCAGCTCCTCCGGGAGGGGGGGTCAGCCCCAGCATTTT CASSSSGRGGQPQHF
- TRBJ2-5 TRBD2 TRBV14 TGTGCCAGCAGCCACTTAGCGGGGGACGTTGGAAAAAGTGTGACCCAGTACTTC CASSHLAGDVGKSVTQYF
- TRBJ2-7 - TRBV5-1 TGCGCCAGCAGCCACCCACAGGGAGGGACCTACGAGCAGTACTTC CASSHPQGGTYEQYF
- TRBJ1-1 - TRBV19 TGTGCCAGTAGTATCGACAGCAGCACTGAAGCTTTCTTT CASSIDSSTEAFF
- TRBJ2-1 TRBD2 TRBV9 TGTGCCAGCACCGAATTTCGGGAGGGCCCCTACAATGAGCAGTTCTTC CASTEFREGPYNEQFF
few TRBJ1-1 - TRBV7-9 TGTGCCAGCAGCTTATCAGGGTTCACTGAAGCTTTCTTT CASSLSGFTEAFF
- TRBJ1-1 - TRBV30 TGTGCCTGGAGTGTACCGGGATCGGAGAACACTGAAGCTTTCTTT CAWSVPGSENTEAFF
- TRBJ1-5 - TRBV5-8 TGTGCCAGCAGCTTGATACAGCCTCAGCCCCAGCATTTT CASSLIQPQPQHF
- TRBJ2-1 TRBD1 TRBV6-4 TGTGCCAGCAGTGGGGACAGTTCCTCCTACAATGAGCAGTTCTTC CASSGDSSSYNEQFF
- TRBJ2-6 - TRBV15 TGTGCCACCAGCAGAGATTCAGGGACTGGGGCCAACGTCCTGACTTTC CATSRDSGTGANVLTF
- TRBJ2-2 TRBD1 TRBV4-2 TGTGCCAGCAGCCCACGGGACAGCGGCACCGGGGAGCTGTTTTTT CASSPRDSGTGELFF
- TRBJ1-1 TRBD1 TRBV30 TGTGCCTGGTTCCTATACAGGGGTAGGATGAACACTGAAGCTTTCTTT CAWFLYRGRMNTEAFF
- TRBJ1-2 - TRBV5-6 TGTGCCAGCAGCTGGGCACAGAACGGCTACACCTTC CASSWAQNGYTF
- TRBJ2-3 TRBD2 TRBV5-1 TGCGCCAGCAGCCCGGGACTAGCGGGGGGGCCGGCCGCAGATACGCAGTATTTT CASSPGLAGGPAADTQYF
- TRBJ1-1 - TRBV9 TGTGCCAGCAGCTCGGCGGGGGTTACTGAAGCTTTCTTT CASSSAGVTEAFF